This T cell receptor beta chain comes out of a study of vaccination effects on CD4 cells after COVID-19. Study-wide points: In vaccinees who were healthy, merely 1 out of 255 vaccine-induced clones cross-reacted with common cold coronaviruses.

A remark on this clone: The antigen is unknown.

Cells that had been cultured for roughly 9 days were the source of isolated CD4+ T cells. Nucleocapsid antibodies were negative in the vaccine recipients, who had never had SARS-CoV-2 infection. The CDR3 is 12 residues long. Germline values: CDR1 LGHDT, CDR2 YNNKEL (reference sequence). V was clipped by 4 bases and J by 9 bases, with 10 bases between them. Clones were sequenced by immunoSEQ multiplex PCR, and TCRdb holds only the in-frame ones, with some missing. This sample has 50,000 or so clones, with roughly three fifths found just once. The specimen was CD4+ T cells from PBMCs cultured without peptide, collected before COVID-19 vaccination. The sequence was obtained from a human donor who received a COVID-19 vaccine. The V and J genes are TRBV3-1 (or the pseudogene TRBV3-2) and TRBJ2-1; unclear D gene. CDR3 bases: TGTGCCAGCAGCCCTACCTTGGGTGAGCAGTTCTTC. As protein: CASSPTLGEQFF.